Shown below are 25 T cell receptor beta chains from a single sample sequenced in a study of T cells in Graves' hyperthyroidism and ophthalmopathy. Authors of the study amplified TCR beta CDR3 regions from RNA transcripts. TCR CDR3 underwent first-round RT-PCR with the HTBI primer set. TCRdb redid the calling of the multiplex PCR reads with MiXCR, one entry per CDR3 protein. The sample has about 590,000 distinct CDR3 sequences, 14% seen once. Sequenced sample: blood. These receptors were taken from a woman aged 18-35 years with Graves' ophthalmopathy.

This clonotype was counted at least ten times. The V gene is TRBV28, the J gene TRBJ2-3; D call uncertain. This CDR3 has 14 amino acids. Germline values: CDR1 MDHEN, CDR2 SYDVKM. V was trimmed by 5 bases and J by 2 bases, leaving 11 bases between them. The CDR3 region is CASSLQLYTDTQYF. DNA for the CDR3: TGTGCCAGCAGTCTACAGTTATACACAGATACGCAGTATTTT.

This clonotype was seen ten or more times. This chain joins TRBV29-1 and TRBJ2-3; D gene uncertain. The germline V gene has CDR1 SQVTM and CDR2 ANQGSEA. The CDR3 has 13 residues. The V and J ends lost 4 bases and 1 base respectively, with 9 bases between them. The CDR3, as DNA: TGCAGCGTTGCGGCAGTGGGCACAGATACGCAGTATTTT. Residues: CSVAAVGTDTQYF.

Ten or more counts support this clonotype. This rearrangement joins TRBV11-2 to TRBJ2-5, with D hard to call. Trimming shortened V by 1 base and J by 4 bases, and 7 bases separated the two germline ends. In germline, CDR1 is SGHAT, CDR2 FQNNGV. The CDR3 sequence is 13 residues long. CDR3 in DNA: TGTGCCAGCAGCTTAGCGGCACTAGAGACCCAGTACTTC. Its protein is CASSLAALETQYF.

This clonotype was recorded many times. The junction and the germline gene differ at one end; a read error may be behind it. The gene calls are TRBV7-7 and TRBJ2-7, with 8 nucleotides matching TRBD2. Germline V CDR1 and CDR2: SSHAT, FNYEAQ (reference sequence). CDR3 length equals 15 residues. In DNA form, the CDR3 reads TGTGCTAGCAGCTTAGCGCCGGGAGGGCCCAACGAGCAGTACTTC. Its translation is CASSLAPGGPNEQYF.

At least ten counts were recorded for this clonotype. This chain uses TRBV5-1 with TRBJ1-2, with D maybe TRBD1 (5 bases). The V and J ends lost 3 bases and 7 bases respectively, with 28 bases between them. The V gene's germline CDR1 is SGHRS and CDR2 YFSETQ. This CDR3 is built from 18 residues. The CDR3 DNA reads TGCGCCAGCAGCTGCCACCGGGACTCCTATTCCCAACTATGTGGCTACACCTTC. It codes for CASSCHRDSYSQLCGYTF.

The chain joins TRBV3-1 to TRBJ1-2, with a possible D match to TRBD1 (5 bases). The CDR3 covers 16 residues. The V end was cut by 3 bases, the J end by 2 bases, with 16 bases between. The V gene's germline CDR1 is LGHDT and CDR2 YNNKEL (reference sequence). CDR3 coding DNA: TGTGCCAGCAGCCAGCGGGGGGGAGTACAAAACTATGGCTACACCTTC. It encodes CASSQRGGVQNYGYTF. Complete variable domain (other parts from reference TRBV3-1 and TRBJ1-2): DTAVSQTPKYLVTQMGNDKSIKCEQNLGHDTMYWYKQDSKKFLKIMFSYNNKELIINETVPNRFSPKSPDKAHLNLHINSLELGDSAVYFCASSQRGGVQNYGYTFGSGTRLTVV.

This clonotype was detected ten times or more. This rearrangement joins TRBV28 to TRBJ2-5, with D perhaps TRBD1 (6 bases). CDR1 and CDR2 from the germline V gene are MDHEN and SYDVKM. This CDR3 contains 15 residues. V was shortened by 6 bases and J by 0 bases, with 14 bases between the two germline ends. The CDR3 region has the DNA TGTGCCAGCAGCCTAGGGCGGACAGACCAAGAGACCCAGTACTTC. Protein sequence: CASSLGRTDQETQYF.

This clonotype was detected only a few times. The rearrangement uses TRBV19 and TRBJ2-3; possibly TRBD1 or TRBD2 for D (6 bases each). Trimming pared 3 bases from V and 1 base from J, leaving 14 bases between. The CDR3 is 16 residues long. Germline-derived CDR1 and CDR2 are LNHDA and SQIVND (reference sequence). Here the CDR3 DNA reads TGTGCCAGTAGTATCTCGGGGGCACCTGGCACAGATACGCAGTATTTT. This codes for CASSISGAPGTDTQYF.

Many counts were recorded for this clonotype. The rearrangement joins TRBV20-1 to TRBJ2-1; 11 bases align to TRBD2. V lost 7 bases and J lost 7; bases outside the gene matches: 9. The CDR3 extends over 14 amino acids. Germline assignment: CDR1 DFQATT and CDR2 SNEGSKA (reference sequence). The CDR3 nucleotides read TGCAGTGTCTTTAGCGGGAGGGCCGGAAATGAGCAGTTCTTC. Translating gives CSVFSGRAGNEQFF.

This chain connects TRBV20-1 to TRBJ2-1, with 7 bases lining up with TRBD2. This CDR3 has 14 residues. CDR1 is DFQATT, CDR2 SNEGSKA, per germline (reference sequence). Trimming cost V 7 bases and J 9 bases; bases outside gene matches: 15. The CDR3 DNA is TGCAGTGTCACACGGGGGACTAATTCGGCTGAGCAGTTCTTC. Residues: CSVTRGTNSAEQFF.

This clonotype was found a few times. The V call is TRBV5-1, the J call TRBJ1-2; weak D call: TRBD1 (6 bases). The length of the CDR3 is 13 residues. Germline CDR1 SGHRS, CDR2 YFSETQ. V lost 5 bases to trimming and J lost 0 bases, with 8 bases between them. CDR3 DNA sequence: TGCGCCAGCAGATCAGGGGCTAACTATGGCTACACCTTC. Its protein is CASRSGANYGYTF.

This clonotype was observed at least ten times. This chain connects TRBV10-3 to TRBJ2-7, with 7 nucleotides matching TRBD2. Trimming removed 2 bases from V and 6 bases from J; junction bases left unmatched: 10. The germline V gene encodes CDR1 ENHRY and CDR2 SYGVKD. The CDR3 has 15 amino acids. CDR3 DNA sequence: TGTGCCATCAGTGAGGCGGGAGTAGCATCAAGCGAGCAGTACTTC. Its translation is CAISEAGVASSEQYF.

V is TRBV6-1 and J is TRBJ1-2; D remains ambiguous. The CDR3 loop spans 14 amino acids. The germline V gene encodes CDR1 MNHNS and CDR2 SASEGT. The V end was cut by 8 bases, the J end by 1 base, with 14 bases between. This CDR3 is CASGEGSGNYGYTF. DNA of the CDR3: TGTGCCAGCGGCGAAGGGTCGGGTAACTATGGCTACACCTTC.

The sample holds many counts of this clonotype. This sequence joins TRBV5-6 and TRBJ1-1; D gene unclear. Germline-derived CDR1 and CDR2 are SGHDT and YYEEEE. V lost 2 bases and J lost 10, with 12 bases in between. The CDR3 runs to 12 residues. The CDR3 region is CASSLLKGLAFF. CDR3 coding DNA: TGTGCCAGCAGCTTATTAAAGGGTTTAGCTTTCTTT.

This clonotype was observed a handful of times. The chain combines TRBV12-3 or TRBV12-4 with TRBJ1-2; D may be TRBD1 (6 bases). The CDR3 sequence is 12 residues long. Trimming removed 8 bases from V and 6 bases from J, with 13 bases in between. The CDR3 nucleotides are TGTGCCAGCCGCTCGGGGGCCCATGGCTACACCTTC. It specifies CASRSGAHGYTF.

The chain employs TRBV9 and TRBJ2-5; tentatively, D is TRBD1 or TRBD2 (5 bases each). V dropped 0 bases and J dropped 5 bases, with 11 bases sitting between them. Germline V gene data show CDR1 as SGDLS and CDR2 as YYNGEE. The CDR3 runs to 14 residues. The chain's CDR3 is CASSVEPWGETQYF. DNA for the CDR3: TGTGCCAGCAGCGTAGAGCCCTGGGGGGAGACCCAGTACTTC.

The chain carries TRBV5-1 and TRBJ2-7; 8 bases line up with TRBD1. CDR3 length: 15 amino acids. Trimming cost V 4 bases and J 2 bases; bases outside gene matches: 8. CDR1 and CDR2 (germline): SGHRS, YFSETQ. CDR3 loop: CASSLRSGGPYEQYF. The CDR3 DNA reads TGCGCCAGCAGCCTCCGGTCAGGGGGCCCCTACGAGCAGTACTTC.

This clonotype showed up many times. The chain has TRBV15 and TRBJ1-5; TRBD1 is a possible D gene (6 bases). This CDR3 is 18 amino acids long. The germline V gene has CDR1 LNHNV and CDR2 YYDKDF (reference sequence). Trimming removed 3 bases at V and 6 bases at J, with 24 bases between. The CDR3 nucleotides are TGTGCCACCAGCAGCCTTACCAGGGGTTACCCGTCCGGTCAGCCCCAGCATTTT. It encodes CATSSLTRGYPSGQPQHF. The entire variable domain, with the rest obtained from reference TRBV15 and TRBJ1-5, is as follows: DAMVIQNPRYQVTQFGKPVTLSCSQTLNHNVMYWYQQKSSQAPKLLFHYYDKDFNNEADTPDNFQSRRPNTSFCFLDIRSPGLGDTAMYLCATSSLTRGYPSGQPQHFGDGTRLSIL.

The chain recombines TRBV15 with TRBJ1-2; 8 bases are a match to TRBD1. Germline V gene data show CDR1 as LNHNV and CDR2 as YYDKDF (reference sequence). CDR3 length equals 16 residues. The V segment lost 0 bases and the J segment 0 bases; nucleotides outside the gene matches: 3. The CDR3, as DNA: TGTGCCACCAGCAGAGATAGGGACAGGACTAACTATGGCTACACCTTC. Translation: CATSRDRDRTNYGYTF.

There are many counts of this clonotype. This rearrangement joins TRBV11-2 to TRBJ2-7, with TRBD1 matching 8 bases. Germline assignment: CDR1 SGHAT and CDR2 FQNNGV. CDR3 length: 14 amino acids. With 5 bases clipped from V and 2 bases from J, the junction kept 5 bases outside the gene matches. CDR3 region: CASSAGQGPYEQYF. The CDR3 DNA reads as TGTGCCAGCAGCGCCGGACAGGGACCCTACGAGCAGTACTTC.

This clonotype turned up a few times. This chain links TRBV6-1 with TRBJ2-7; D is uncertain. The CDR3 runs 12 residues. Germline V lookup: CDR1 MNHNS, CDR2 SASEGT. V shed 6 bases and J shed 6 bases, with 12 bases lying between them. DNA of the CDR3: TGTGCCAGCAGCCAAGGAGTTGGCGAGCAGTACTTC. Translation: CASSQGVGEQYF.

This clonotype was detected ten times or more. The chain employs TRBV28 and TRBJ2-1; no definite D call. V shed 8 bases and J shed 0 bases, with 17 bases lying between them. Germline values: CDR1 MDHEN, CDR2 SYDVKM. The CDR3 covers 16 residues. CDR3 DNA: TGTGCCAGCGACCCTAAGAGTTTAAGCTCCTACAATGAGCAGTTCTTC. It encodes CASDPKSLSSYNEQFF. The full variable domain, with the rest looked up from reference TRBV28 and TRBJ2-1, is DVKVTQSSRYLVKRTGEKVFLECVQDMDHENMFWYRQDPGLGLRLIYFSYDVKMKEKGDIPEGYSVSREKKERFSLILESASTNQTSMYLCASDPKSLSSYNEQFFGPGTRLTVL.

J is TRBJ2-1 and V is TRBV15, with TRBD1 matching 12 bases. The CDR3 is made up of 16 amino acids. Germline CDR1 is LNHNV and CDR2 is YYDKDF (reference sequence). Losses at the gene ends were 0 bases for V and 9 bases for J; bases not matched to a gene: 6. CDR3 in amino acids: CATSRDRGTGGCEQFF. Here the CDR3 DNA reads TGTGCCACCAGCAGAGATAGGGGGACAGGGGGCTGTGAGCAGTTCTTC.

This clonotype was recorded at least ten times. CDR3 in DNA: TGTGCCAGCAGTTTATATGGGCTAAGCACCTCTAGCACAGATACGCAGTATTTT. Its translation: CASSLYGLSTSSTDTQYF. This chain links TRBV27 with TRBJ2-3; the D is unclear. CDR3 length equals 18 residues. Trimming took 1 base from V and 0 from J, leaving 17 bases between them. Germline V gene sequence: CDR1 MNHEY, CDR2 SMNVEV (reference sequence).

The V gene is TRBV18, the J gene TRBJ2-5, with D possibly matching TRBD2 (6 bases). V lost 3 bases and J 0 bases, leaving 17 bases between the germline ends. CDR3 length equals 17 residues. Germline values: CDR1 KGHSH, CDR2 LQKENI. CDR3 amino acids: CASSPSFSLAHQETQYF. CDR3 nucleotides: TGTGCCAGCTCACCCAGTTTCTCGCTAGCGCACCAAGAGACCCAGTACTTC.